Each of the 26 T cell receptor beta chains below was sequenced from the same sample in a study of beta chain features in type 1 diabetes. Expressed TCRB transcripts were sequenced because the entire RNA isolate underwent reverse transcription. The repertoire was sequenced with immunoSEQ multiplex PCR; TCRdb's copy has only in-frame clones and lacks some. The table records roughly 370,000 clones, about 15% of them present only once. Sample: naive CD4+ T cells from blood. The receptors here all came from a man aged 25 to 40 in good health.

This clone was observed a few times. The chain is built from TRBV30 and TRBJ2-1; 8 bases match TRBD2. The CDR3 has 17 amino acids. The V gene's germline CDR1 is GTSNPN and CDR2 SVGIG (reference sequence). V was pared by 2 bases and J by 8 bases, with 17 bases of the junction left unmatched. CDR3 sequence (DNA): TGTGCCTGGAGTCAAGACGCCGGGACTAGTACTGTGGATGAGCAGTTCTTC. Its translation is CAWSQDAGTSTVDEQFF. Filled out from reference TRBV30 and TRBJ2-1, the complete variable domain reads SQTIHQWPATLVQPVGSPLSLECTVEGTSNPNLYWYRQAAGRGLQLLFYSVGIGQISSEVPQNLSASRPQDRQFILSSKKLLLSDSGFYLCAWSQDAGTSTVDEQFFGPGTRLTVL.

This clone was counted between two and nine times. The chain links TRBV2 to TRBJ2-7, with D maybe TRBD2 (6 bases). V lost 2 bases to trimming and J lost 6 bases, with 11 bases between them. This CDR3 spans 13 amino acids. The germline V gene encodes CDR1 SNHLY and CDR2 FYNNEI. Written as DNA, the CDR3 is TGTGCCAGCAGTGAATTCACCGGGAGCGAGCAGTACTTC. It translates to CASSEFTGSEQYF.

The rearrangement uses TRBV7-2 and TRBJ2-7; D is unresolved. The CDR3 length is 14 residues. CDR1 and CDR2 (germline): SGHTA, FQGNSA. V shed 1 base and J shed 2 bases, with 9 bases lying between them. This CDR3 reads CASSLGRMTYEQYF. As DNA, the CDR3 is TGTGCCAGCAGCTTAGGACGGATGACCTACGAGCAGTACTTC.

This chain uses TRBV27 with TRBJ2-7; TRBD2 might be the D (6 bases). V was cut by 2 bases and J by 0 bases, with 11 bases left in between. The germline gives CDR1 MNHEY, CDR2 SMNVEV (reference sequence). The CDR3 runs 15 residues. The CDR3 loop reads CASSLRAGNSYEQYF. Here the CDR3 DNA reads TGTGCCAGCAGTTTAAGGGCGGGGAACTCCTACGAGCAGTACTTC.

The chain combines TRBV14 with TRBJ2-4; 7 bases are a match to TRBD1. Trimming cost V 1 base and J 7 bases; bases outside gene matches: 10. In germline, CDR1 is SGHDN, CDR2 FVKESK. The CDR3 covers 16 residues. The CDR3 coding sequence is TGTGCCAGCAGCCAAGGGACAGGAGTCCTTAGGAACATTCAGTACTTC. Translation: CASSQGTGVLRNIQYF.

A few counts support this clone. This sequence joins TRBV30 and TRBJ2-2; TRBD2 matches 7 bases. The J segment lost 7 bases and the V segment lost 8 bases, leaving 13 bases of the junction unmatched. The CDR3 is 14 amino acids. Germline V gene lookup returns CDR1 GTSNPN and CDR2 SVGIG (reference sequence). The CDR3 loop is CALGLVRYSGELFF. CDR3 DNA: TGTGCCCTTGGACTAGTACGTTACAGCGGGGAGCTGTTTTTT.

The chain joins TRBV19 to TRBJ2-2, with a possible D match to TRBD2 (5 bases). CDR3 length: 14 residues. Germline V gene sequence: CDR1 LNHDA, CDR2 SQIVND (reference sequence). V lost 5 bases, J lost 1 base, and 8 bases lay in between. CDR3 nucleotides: TGTGCCAGTAGTTTACTAGAGAACACCGGGGAGCTGTTTTTT. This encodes CASSLLENTGELFF.

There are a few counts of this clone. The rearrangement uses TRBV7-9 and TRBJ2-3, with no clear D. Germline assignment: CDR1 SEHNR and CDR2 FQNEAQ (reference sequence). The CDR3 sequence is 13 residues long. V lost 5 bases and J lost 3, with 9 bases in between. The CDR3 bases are TGTGCCAGCAGCCGTCAGTCGACAGATACGCAGTATTTT. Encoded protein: CASSRQSTDTQYF.

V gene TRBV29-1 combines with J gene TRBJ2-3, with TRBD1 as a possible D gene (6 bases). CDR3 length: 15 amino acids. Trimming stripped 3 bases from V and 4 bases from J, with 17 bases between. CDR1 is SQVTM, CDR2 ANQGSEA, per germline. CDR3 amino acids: CSVDSWQGSADTQYF. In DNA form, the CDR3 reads TGCAGCGTTGACAGTTGGCAGGGGAGTGCAGATACGCAGTATTTT.

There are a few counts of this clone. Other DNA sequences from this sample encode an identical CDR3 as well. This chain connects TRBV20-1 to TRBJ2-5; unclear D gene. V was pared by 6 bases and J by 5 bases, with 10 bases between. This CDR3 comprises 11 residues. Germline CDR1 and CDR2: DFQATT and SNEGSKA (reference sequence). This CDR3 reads CSAGPRETQYF. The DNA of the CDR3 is TGCAGTGCCGGACCCCGGGAGACCCAGTACTTC.

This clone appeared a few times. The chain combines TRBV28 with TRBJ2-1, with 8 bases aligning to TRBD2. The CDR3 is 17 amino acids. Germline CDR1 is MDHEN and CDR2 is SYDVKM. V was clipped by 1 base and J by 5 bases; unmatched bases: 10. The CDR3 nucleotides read TGTGCCAGCAGTTTATCCACCGGCGGGAGGACCCACAATGAGCAGTTCTTC. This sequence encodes CASSLSTGGRTHNEQFF.

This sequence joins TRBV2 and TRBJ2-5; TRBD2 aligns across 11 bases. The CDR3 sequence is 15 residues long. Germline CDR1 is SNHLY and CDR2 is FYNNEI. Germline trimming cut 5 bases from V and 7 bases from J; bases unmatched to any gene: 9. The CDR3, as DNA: TGTGCCAGCAGTATTCCGGGACTAGCGGCGTGGACCCAGTACTTC. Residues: CASSIPGLAAWTQYF.

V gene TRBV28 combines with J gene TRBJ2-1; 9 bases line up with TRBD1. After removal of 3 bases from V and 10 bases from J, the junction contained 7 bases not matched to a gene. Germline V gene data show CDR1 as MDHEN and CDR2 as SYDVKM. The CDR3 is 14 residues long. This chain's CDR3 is CASSLIQGAREQFF. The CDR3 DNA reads TGTGCCAGCAGTTTGATACAGGGGGCCCGAGAGCAGTTCTTC.

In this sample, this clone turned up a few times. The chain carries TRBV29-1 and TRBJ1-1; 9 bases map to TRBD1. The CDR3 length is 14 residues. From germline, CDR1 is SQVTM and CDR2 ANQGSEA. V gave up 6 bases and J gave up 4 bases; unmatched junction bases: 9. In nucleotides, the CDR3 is TGCAGCGTCTTAGGACAGGGGATTTTCACTGAAGCTTTCTTT. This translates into CSVLGQGIFTEAFF.

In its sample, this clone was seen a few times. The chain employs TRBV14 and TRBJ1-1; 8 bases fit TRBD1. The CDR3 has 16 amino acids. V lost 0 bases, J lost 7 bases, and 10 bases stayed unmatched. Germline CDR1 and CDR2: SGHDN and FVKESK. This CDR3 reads CASSQDRFRGQDEAFF. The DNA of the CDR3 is TGTGCCAGCAGCCAAGATCGGTTCAGGGGACAGGATGAAGCTTTCTTT.

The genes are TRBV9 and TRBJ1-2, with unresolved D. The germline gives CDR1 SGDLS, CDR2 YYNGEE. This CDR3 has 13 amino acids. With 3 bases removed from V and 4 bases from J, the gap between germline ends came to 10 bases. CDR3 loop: CASSATVIYGYTF. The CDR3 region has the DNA TGTGCCAGCAGCGCTACAGTCATCTATGGCTACACCTTC.

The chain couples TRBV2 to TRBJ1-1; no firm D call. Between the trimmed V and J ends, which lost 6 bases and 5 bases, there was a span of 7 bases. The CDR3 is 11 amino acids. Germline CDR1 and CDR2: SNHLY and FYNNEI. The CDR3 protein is CASRGGTEAFF. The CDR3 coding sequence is TGTGCCAGCAGGGGAGGGACTGAAGCTTTCTTT.

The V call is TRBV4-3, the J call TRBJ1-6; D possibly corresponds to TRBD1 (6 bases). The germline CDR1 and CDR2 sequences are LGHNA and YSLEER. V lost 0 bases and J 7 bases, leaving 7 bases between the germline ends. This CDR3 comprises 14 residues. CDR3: CASSQEDRNSPLHF. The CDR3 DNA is TGCGCCAGCAGCCAAGAGGACAGAAATTCACCCCTCCACTTT.

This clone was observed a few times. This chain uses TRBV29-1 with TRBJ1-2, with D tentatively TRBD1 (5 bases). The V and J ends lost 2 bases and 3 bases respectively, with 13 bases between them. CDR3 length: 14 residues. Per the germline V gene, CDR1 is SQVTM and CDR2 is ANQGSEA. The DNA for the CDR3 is TGCAGCGTTGAATCTCAGGGACTGTACTATGGCTACACCTTC. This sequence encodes CSVESQGLYYGYTF.

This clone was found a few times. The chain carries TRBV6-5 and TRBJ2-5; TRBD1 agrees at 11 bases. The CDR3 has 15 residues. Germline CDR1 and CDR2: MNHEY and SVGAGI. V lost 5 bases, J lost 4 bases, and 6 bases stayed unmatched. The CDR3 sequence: CASSGRGQGAETQYF. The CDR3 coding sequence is TGTGCCAGCAGTGGTAGAGGACAGGGGGCAGAGACCCAGTACTTC.

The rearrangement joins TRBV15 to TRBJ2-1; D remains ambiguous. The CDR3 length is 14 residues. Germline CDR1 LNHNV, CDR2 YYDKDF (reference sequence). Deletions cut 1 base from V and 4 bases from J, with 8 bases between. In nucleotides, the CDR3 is TGTGCCACCAGCAGAGGAATCAAATACAATGAGCAGTTCTTC. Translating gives CATSRGIKYNEQFF.

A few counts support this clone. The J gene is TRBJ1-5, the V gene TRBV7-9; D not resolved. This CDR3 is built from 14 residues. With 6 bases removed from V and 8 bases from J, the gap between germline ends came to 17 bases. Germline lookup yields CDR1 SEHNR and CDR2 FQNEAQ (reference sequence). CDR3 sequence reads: CASSPGLGREPQHF. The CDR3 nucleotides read TGTGCCAGCAGTCCCGGACTCGGGAGGGAGCCCCAGCATTTT.

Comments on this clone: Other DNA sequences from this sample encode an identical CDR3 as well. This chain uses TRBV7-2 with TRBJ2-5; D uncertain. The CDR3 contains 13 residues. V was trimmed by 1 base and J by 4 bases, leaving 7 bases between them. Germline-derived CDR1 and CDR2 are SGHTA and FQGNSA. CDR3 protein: CASSLGILETQYF. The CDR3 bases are TGTGCCAGCAGCTTAGGGATTTTAGAGACCCAGTACTTC.

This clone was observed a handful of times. This CDR3 is CSALTGDSNQPQHF. CDR3 nucleotides: TGCAGCGCCCTCACAGGGGATAGCAATCAGCCCCAGCATTTT. The J gene is TRBJ1-5, the V gene TRBV29-1, with TRBD1 matching 7 bases. This CDR3 is 14 amino acids long. CDR1 is SQVTM, CDR2 ANQGSEA, per germline. Trimming cost V 7 bases and J 0 bases; bases outside gene matches: 6.

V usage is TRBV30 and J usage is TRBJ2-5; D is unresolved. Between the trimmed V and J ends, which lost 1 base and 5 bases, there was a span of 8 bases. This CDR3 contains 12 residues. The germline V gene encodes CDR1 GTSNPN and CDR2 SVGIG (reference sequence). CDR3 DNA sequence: TGTGCCTGGAGTGGGACCCGGGAGACCCAGTACTTC. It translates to CAWSGTRETQYF.

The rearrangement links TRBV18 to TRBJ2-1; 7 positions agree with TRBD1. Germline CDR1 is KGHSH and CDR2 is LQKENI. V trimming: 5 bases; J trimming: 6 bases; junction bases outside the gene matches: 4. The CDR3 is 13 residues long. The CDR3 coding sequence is TGTGCCAGCTCAGGAGACAGGGCCAATGAGCAGTTCTTC. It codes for CASSGDRANEQFF.